This T cell receptor (beta chain) was found in a study of OX40 agonist ivuxolimab in advanced cancers. Sequenced by immunoSEQ multiplex PCR; TCRdb stores in-frame clones only, minus some. The sample holds tens of thousands of clones, 85% to 95% seen once. Findings of the study overall: CD4+ and CD8+ blood T cells expanded clonally by week 6 at 0.1 to 3.0 mg/kg. Expanded peripheral T cells had an undetermined antigen specificity.

The germline V gene has CDR1 LNHDA and CDR2 SQIVND (reference sequence). Unmatched junction bases numbered 9, after V lost 2 bases and J lost 8 bases. There are 15 residues in the CDR3. Points on this clone: Its antigen is undetermined.

The receptor was derived from an adult with an advanced solid tumor such as melanoma, head and neck, liver or kidney cancer. The sequencing used CD4+ or CD8+ T cells sorted from blood, collected in a trial of the OX40 agonist ivuxolimab. The V gene is TRBV19, the J gene TRBJ2-1; TRBD2 matches at 7 bases. DNA for the CDR3: TGTGCCAGTAGTATAAGTAGCGGGCTTAAATATGAGCAGTTCTTC. Its protein is CASSISSGLKYEQFF.